A single sample is the source of the 8 T cell receptor beta chains below, sequenced in a study of post-analysis software for immune sequencing data. Built from TCR beta cDNA, the libraries had unique molecular identifiers in them. TCRdb re-called the PCR reads through MiXCR, storing one row per CDR3 protein. Of roughly 400,000 distinct CDR3 sequences in the sample, 35% to 45% are singletons; the top ten hold 6.5% to 8%. These receptors are not linked to any known antigen. Study-wide results and caveats: With TRBV5-6, TRBV5-1 and TRBV20-1 included, about five TRBV segments were more frequent in patients than in controls.

Sequenced input: blood. These receptors originate from a girl aged 2-9 years with multiple sclerosis.

This clonotype was picked up a small number of times. This sequence joins TRBV12-3 or TRBV12-4 and TRBJ2-1, with 7 bases aligning to TRBD2. The CDR3 sequence is 16 residues long. V shed 7 bases, J shed 0 bases, and the junction held 9 bases outside the gene matches. CDR3 DNA sequence: TGTGCCAGCACCTCAACACTAGCGAACTCCTACAATGAGCAGTTCTTC. This translates into CASTSTLANSYNEQFF.

With regard to this clonotype: Compared with germline, one end of the junction differs, possibly owing to a read error. The chain joins TRBV5-1 to TRBJ1-2; no reliable D call. The CDR3 runs to 12 residues. Germline CDR1 reads SGHRS; CDR2 reads YFSETQ. The CDR3 DNA reads as TGCGCCAGCGGCTTGACCGAAAATGGCTACACCTTC. Encoded protein: CASGLTENGYTF.

This chain links TRBV14 with TRBJ2-7; 10 nucleotides match TRBD2. V trimming: 4 bases; J trimming: 4 bases; junction bases outside the gene matches: 7. Germline CDR1 reads SGHDN; CDR2 reads FVKESK. There are 15 residues in the CDR3. DNA of the CDR3: TGTGCCAGCAGCCTATCTAGCGGGAGAGTATACGAGCAGTACTTC. Amino acid sequence: CASSLSSGRVYEQYF. Full variable domain (missing parts from reference TRBV14 and TRBJ2-7): EAGVTQFPSHSVIEKGQTVTLRCDPISGHDNLYWYRRVMGKEIKFLLHFVKESKQDESGMPNNRFLAERTGGTYSTLKVQPAELEDSGVYFCASSLSSGRVYEQYFGPGTRLTVT.

In this sample, this clonotype turned up a few times. The chain joins TRBV3-1 to TRBJ1-4; D remains unclear. The CDR3 is 13 residues long. Trimming stripped 1 base from V and 8 bases from J, with 8 bases between. Germline assignment: CDR1 LGHDT and CDR2 YNNKEL (reference sequence). The CDR3 protein is CASSQVGFEKLFF. The CDR3 bases are TGTGCCAGCAGCCAAGTAGGTTTCGAAAAACTGTTTTTT.

V gene TRBV6-1 combines with J gene TRBJ2-3; D perhaps matches TRBD2 (6 bases). The length of the CDR3 is 16 residues. In germline, CDR1 is MNHNS, CDR2 SASEGT. Trimming stripped 6 bases from V and 4 bases from J, with 20 bases between. The CDR3 DNA follows: TGTGCCAGCAGCCCACTCGGACGTCCTAGCGCAGATACGCAGTATTTT. It specifies CASSPLGRPSADTQYF.

This clonotype was detected a few times. The chain is built from TRBV7-6 and TRBJ2-5; the D gene is possibly TRBD1 (6 bases). Trimming removed 1 base at V and 2 bases at J, with 11 bases between. CDR1 and CDR2 from the germline V gene are SGHVS and FNYEAQ. The CDR3 length is 15 residues. CDR3 in DNA: TGTGCCAGCAGCTTAGGGGGGCCTAGTCAAGAGACCCAGTACTTC. It is translated as CASSLGGPSQETQYF. The full variable domain, completed using reference TRBV7-6 and TRBJ2-5, is GAGVSQSPRYKVTKRGQDVALRCDPISGHVSLYWYRQALGQGPEFLTYFNYEAQQDKSGLPNDRFSAERPEGSISTLTIQRTEQRDSAMYRCASSLGGPSQETQYFGPGTRLLVL.

V gene TRBV7-9 combines with J gene TRBJ2-7; D may correspond to TRBD1 or TRBD2 (6 bases each). The length of the CDR3 is 16 residues. V dropped 3 bases and J dropped 7 bases, with 22 bases sitting between them. Germline V CDR1 and CDR2: SEHNR, FQNEAQ (reference sequence). CDR3 sequence reads: CASSLTSGAPTREQYF. CDR3 nucleotide sequence: TGTGCCAGCAGCTTGACTTCGGGGGCCCCTACCCGGGAGCAGTACTTC.

CDR3 region: CAIGLAETQYF. CDR3 sequence (DNA): TGTGCCATAGGCCTAGCGGAGACCCAGTACTTC. This rearrangement joins TRBV15 to TRBJ2-5, with TRBD2 as a possible D gene (6 bases). In germline, CDR1 is LNHNV, CDR2 YYDKDF (reference sequence). The CDR3 consists of 11 residues. V was pared by 10 bases and J by 5 bases, with 11 bases between. The full variable domain, in which reference TRBV15 and TRBJ2-5 provide the parts outside the CDR3, is DAMVIQNPRYQVTQFGKPVTLSCSQTLNHNVMYWYQQKSSQAPKLLFHYYDKDFNNEADTPDNFQSRRPNTSFCFLDIRSPGLGDTAMYLCAIGLAETQYFGPGTRLLVL.